This T cell receptor beta chain comes out of a study of OX40 agonist ivuxolimab in advanced cancers. In the study overall: Patients with hepatocellular carcinoma, melanoma, renal cell or head and neck cancer made up the dose-escalation patients. Three patients got partial responses; one had hepatocellular carcinoma and two had cutaneous melanoma.

Clones were read by immunoSEQ multiplex PCR, and TCRdb kept only the in-frame ones, dropping some. The sample yields 55,000 to 70,000 clones, more than 70% seen once. Germline V gene lookup returns CDR1 SGDLS and CDR2 YYNGEE. This CDR3 contains 16 residues. Trimming removed 0 bases from V and 3 bases from J; junction bases left unmatched: 5. The TCR was taken from an adult with an advanced solid tumor such as melanoma, head and neck, liver or kidney cancer. The material was CD4+ or CD8+ T cells sorted from blood, obtained in a trial of the OX40 agonist ivuxolimab. The chain links TRBV9 to TRBJ2-3, with 9 positions matching TRBD1. CDR3 region: CASSVGGQGGTDTQYF. The CDR3 nucleotides read TGTGCCAGCAGCGTAGGGGGACAGGGTGGTACAGATACGCAGTATTTT.